Below are 8 T cell receptor beta chains sequenced from a single sample in a study of vaccination and CD4 T cells after COVID-19. Their target antigens are unknown. Cultured CD4+ T-cell DNA underwent Oncomine TCR Beta short-read sequencing. From the PCR reads, TCRdb called clonotypes with MiXCR, one entry per CDR3 protein. The sample records 5,100 or so distinct CDR3 sequences, approximately 64% being singletons. Regarding treatment: approximately nine-day PBMC culture with coronavirus spike peptide pools or control peptides (ViraFEST assay). The unexposed donor's CD4+ T cells were collected before the COVID-19 pandemic (2011-2018). The source material was CD4+ T cells from blood, cultured in vitro. The receptors were gathered from a human donor in good health.

The count of this clonotype is one. This chain uses TRBV7-2 with TRBJ2-4; D gene uncertain. This CDR3 is 15 amino acids long. Germline-derived CDR1 and CDR2 are SGHTA and FQGNSA. V gave up 4 bases and J gave up 8 bases, with 18 bases separating them. CDR3 in DNA: TGTGCCAGCAGCTCAGAAGCCTCGGCTCCGGACATTCAGTACTTC. The encoded protein is CASSSEASAPDIQYF.

This clonotype turned up a few times. The V and J genes are TRBV6-1 and TRBJ1-2, with a weak D call TRBD1 (5 bases). The ends were cut back, 7 bases at V and 8 bases at J, with 26 bases in the middle. CDR1 and CDR2 from the germline V gene are MNHNS and SASEGT. The CDR3 runs 16 residues. In nucleotides, the CDR3 is TGTGCCAGCACCAAATTACCATTCCAGGGAGGGGAAGGCTACACCTTC. Translating it yields CASTKLPFQGGEGYTF.

The chain employs TRBV20-1 and TRBJ1-2; no definite D call. The CDR3 has 13 amino acids. V was clipped by 1 base and J by 2 bases, with 8 bases between them. Per germline, CDR1 DFQATT and CDR2 SNEGSKA (reference sequence). Here the CDR3 DNA reads TGCAGTGCTAGAGCAGGCGGGAACTATGGCTACACCTTC. It yields the protein CSARAGGNYGYTF.

The chain has TRBV27 and TRBJ1-2; D is unclear. The CDR3 has 14 residues. V lost 5 bases and J lost 3, with 13 bases in between. Germline assignment: CDR1 MNHEY and CDR2 SMNVEV (reference sequence). CDR3 sequence (DNA): TGTGCCAGCAGTCCCGTCCTCCAGTACTATGGCTACACCTTC. As protein: CASSPVLQYYGYTF.

The chain joins TRBV27 to TRBJ2-3; TRBD2 agrees at 9 bases. This CDR3 has 14 residues. Germline V gene lookup returns CDR1 MNHEY and CDR2 SMNVEV (reference sequence). J gave up 2 bases and V 7 bases, and 4 bases lay outside the gene matches. As DNA, the CDR3 is TGTGCCAGCAAACAGCGGGGGGTCACAGATACGCAGTATTTT. Its protein is CASKQRGVTDTQYF.

The gene calls are TRBV7-6 and TRBJ2-5, with 8 bases matching TRBD1. The J segment lost 1 base and the V segment lost 4 bases, leaving 2 bases of the junction unmatched. This CDR3 is built from 14 residues. Germline CDR1 SGHVS, CDR2 FNYEAQ. CDR3 amino acids: CASSSGTGQETQYF. The CDR3 coding sequence is TGTGCCAGCAGCTCCGGGACAGGCCAAGAGACCCAGTACTTC.

This clonotype was seen only once. This rearrangement joins TRBV6-2 or TRBV6-3 to TRBJ2-3; D might be TRBD2 (5 bases). Trimming pared 2 bases from V and 8 bases from J, leaving 17 bases between. Germline lookup yields CDR1 MNHEY and CDR2 SVGEGT. The CDR3 contains 15 residues. The CDR3 bases are TGTGCCAGCAGTTACGATAATAAGCTTCGGGGTACGCAGTATTTT. It is translated as CASSYDNKLRGTQYF.

The V gene is TRBV6-1, the J gene TRBJ1-1, with no clear D. V gave up 6 bases and J gave up 9 bases, with 14 bases separating them. The V gene's germline CDR1 is MNHNS and CDR2 SASEGT. There are 12 residues in the CDR3. CDR3 nucleotides: TGTGCCAGCAGACCGGACGCGAGGAAAGCTTTCTTT. The encoded protein is CASRPDARKAFF.